This T cell receptor beta chain was identified in a study of T cell repertoires in cytomegalovirus infection. Across the study: CMV infection and matching HLA type were both indicated by public TCR beta signatures. Findings and limits, study-wide: Dominating the ex vivo response were HLA-C-restricted CMV-specific TCR beta clonotypes. Identification of carriers of CMV plus the relevant HLA was achieved through cumulative public TCR beta family frequency.

A word on this clonotype: Its antigen remains unidentified.

Germline CDR1 LNHDA, CDR2 SQIVND (reference sequence). Trimming shortened V by 5 bases and J by 7 bases, and 11 bases separated the two germline ends. This CDR3 region has 12 residues. Using its own MiXCR run on the reads, TCRdb lists one record per CDR3 protein. The sample yields 150,000 to 200,000 distinct CDR3 sequences, approximately 15% seen once. This receptor was identified in a human donor in good health (CMV status not recorded). Some clones in this sample may be carry-over from other donors' samples. This sequence joins TRBV19 and TRBJ1-1, with a tentative D call TRBD1 (6 bases). The specimen was PBMCs. CDR3 bases: TGTGCCAGTAGTCCCGGGACATATGAAGCTTTCTTT. Amino acids: CASSPGTYEAFF.